This record covers a single T cell receptor (beta chain). The data were obtained in a study of CD4+ T cells in melanoma. Assay used: immunoSEQ multiplex PCR; TCRdb lists only in-frame clones, some missing. The sample records around 10,000 clones, 68% being singletons. The sequence was obtained from a human donor with melanoma. The sequencing input was cells from a culture (not recorded whether cultured in vitro).

The CDR3: CASSLGPRLAGESYNEQFF. Written as DNA, the CDR3 is TGTGCCAGCAGCTTAGGACCCCGCTTAGCGGGGGAATCATACAATGAGCAGTTCTTC. This chain links TRBV7-6 with TRBJ2-1, with 9 bases that match TRBD2. Unmatched junction bases numbered 14, after V lost 1 base and J lost 4 bases. From germline, CDR1 is SGHVS and CDR2 FNYEAQ. This CDR3 region has 19 residues.